This TCR beta chain came from a study of monozygotic twins with inflammatory bowel disease. Study results and limitations: IBD patients displayed reduced TCRbeta diversity (inverse Simpson) when set against healthy co-twins. Perhaps reflecting limited power, concordant and discordant twins did not differ in repertoire similarity. A single strong clonotype or signal linked to IBD was not supported.

CDR1 MDHEN and CDR2 SYDVKM come from the germline V gene. CDR3 length: 16 residues. UMIs that included a 6-nucleotide sample barcode were added by template switching, which took place during cDNA synthesis. TCRdb reprocessed the 5' RACE reads, keeping one entry per CDR3 protein, no DNA. The table lists about 350,000 distinct CDR3 sequences. Remarks on this clonotype: The antigen remains unidentified.

The TCR originated in a human donor with ulcerative colitis or Crohn's disease, or a healthy co-twin of an affected twin (not recorded which). The chain employs TRBV28 and TRBJ2-7; TCRdb's assignment of TRBD1 cannot be checked, as there is no DNA. The sequencing input was blood. The chain's CDR3 is CASRTRQGGAPYEQYF.